This T cell receptor beta chain derives from a study of blood T cell repertoires in COVID-19. Study information: Sites across the United States, Italy and Spain contributed samples from acute and convalescent COVID-19.

This clone was recorded a few times. Assay: immunoSEQ multiplex PCR; the TCRdb copy retains only in-frame clones and omits some. The sample shows roughly 36,000 clones, about 87% of them seen only once. The material sequenced was peripheral blood. The clonotype originates from a man aged 50 or older with active or convalescent COVID-19.

The CDR3 coding sequence is TGTGCCACCAGTGATCGGGACAGTTCGAACACCGGGGAGCTGTTTTTT. Translation: CATSDRDSSNTGELFF. The rearrangement links TRBV24-1 to TRBJ2-2; 7 bases align to TRBD1. In germline, CDR1 is KGHDR, CDR2 SFDVKD. This CDR3 is 16 amino acids long. V was pared by 3 bases and J by 0 bases, with 3 bases of the junction left unmatched.